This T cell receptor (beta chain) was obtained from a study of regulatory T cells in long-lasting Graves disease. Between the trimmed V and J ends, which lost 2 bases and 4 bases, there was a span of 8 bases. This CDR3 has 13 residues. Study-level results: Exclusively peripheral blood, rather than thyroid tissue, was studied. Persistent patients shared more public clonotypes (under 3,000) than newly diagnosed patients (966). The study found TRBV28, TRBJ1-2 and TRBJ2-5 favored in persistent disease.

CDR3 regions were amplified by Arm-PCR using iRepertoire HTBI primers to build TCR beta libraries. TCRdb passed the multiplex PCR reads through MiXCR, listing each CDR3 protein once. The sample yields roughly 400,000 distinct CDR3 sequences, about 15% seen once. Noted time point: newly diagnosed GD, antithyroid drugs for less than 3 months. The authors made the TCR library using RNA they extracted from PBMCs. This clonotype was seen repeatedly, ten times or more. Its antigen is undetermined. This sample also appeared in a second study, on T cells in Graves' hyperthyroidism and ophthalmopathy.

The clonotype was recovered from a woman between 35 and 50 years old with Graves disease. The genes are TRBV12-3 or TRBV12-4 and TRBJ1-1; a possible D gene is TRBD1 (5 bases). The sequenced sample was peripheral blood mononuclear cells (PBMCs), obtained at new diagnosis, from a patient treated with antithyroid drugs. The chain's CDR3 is CASSLQGVTEAFF. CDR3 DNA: TGTGCCAGCAGTTTACAGGGAGTCACTGAAGCTTTCTTT.